This T cell receptor beta chain was recovered during a study of cytomegalovirus exposure and HLA in healthy donors. Germline assignment: CDR1 MNHEY and CDR2 SMNVEV (reference sequence). The ends lost 4 bases at V and 4 bases at J; junction bases unmatched: 5. This CDR3 has 14 amino acids. Findings and limits, study-wide: Segments of the TCR beta V type were, in most cases, productive about 90% or about 30% of the time in an earlier analysis.

Regarding this clone: As yet, its antigen is unknown.

The PCR used 60 Vbeta and 13 Jbeta primers. Sequencing used immunoSEQ multiplex PCR; TCRdb keeps in-frame clones, though not all of them. Among 200,000 to 250,000 clones, around four fifths were seen once, and the ten largest hold roughly 1.5%. The sequence came from a middle-aged man in good health and CMV-seronegative. The sample comprised PBMCs. The chain is built from TRBV27 and TRBJ1-1; 8 bases line up with TRBD1. The CDR3 here is CASSSSGTGTEAFF. The CDR3 DNA is TGTGCCAGCAGTTCGTCGGGGACAGGCACTGAAGCTTTCTTT.